These T cell receptor beta chains were read from a single sample in a study of T cells in Graves' hyperthyroidism and ophthalmopathy. TCRdb passed the multiplex PCR reads through MiXCR, listing each CDR3 protein once. Of some 620,000 distinct CDR3 sequences listed, 15% to 20% are singletons. The sample comprised blood. These receptor sequences come from a woman aged 30 to 39 with Graves' hyperthyroidism. Both conserved end residues are part of each CDR3.

J,V,CDR3
TRBJ2-3,TRBV20-1,CSADRGDTQYF
TRBJ2-4,TRBV19,CASSITLAGRNIQYF
TRBJ2-2,TRBV18,CASSPLSAGGPGELFF
TRBJ2-5,TRBV7-3,CASSSRGGGEETQYF
TRBJ2-7,TRBV18,CASSPTRTGGKDEQYF
TRBJ1-2,TRBV30,CAWTWDGPYGYTF
TRBJ2-3,TRBV11-2,CASSLGRREKTDTQYF
TRBJ1-1,TRBV10-3,CAIIHGTGNVATEAFF
TRBJ1-1,TRBV19,CASSLRTFGAFF
TRBJ1-1,TRBV12-3/TRBV12-4,CASSFGGETEAFF
TRBJ1-1,TRBV30,CAWSRQGHTEAFF
TRBJ2-5,TRBV11-2,CASSPGPAQETQYF
TRBJ1-1,TRBV6-1,CASSIPNPNTEAFF
TRBJ1-4,TRBV2,CASRAQGAQGEKLFF
TRBJ2-1,TRBV14,CASSQAGLEQFF
TRBJ2-5,TRBV4-1,CASSPSGRHTSETQYF
TRBJ1-5,TRBV28,CASRPGNSNQPQHF
TRBJ2-7,TRBV12-3/TRBV12-4,CASSLSGIYEQYF
TRBJ1-2,TRBV19,CASRGQGARGYTF
TRBJ2-1,TRBV6-4,CASSDSGEGGDEQFF
TRBJ2-2,TRBV6-6,CASSYGGGELFF
TRBJ2-1,TRBV20-1,CSASTIAGRYNEQFF
TRBJ2-1,TRBV12-3/TRBV12-4,CASSKDRVDEQFF
TRBJ2-7,TRBV6-1,CASRLTGGPSGQYF
TRBJ2-3,TRBV5-5,CASSPRGRGSTDTQYF
TRBJ1-2,TRBV2,CASSDSRAPFNYGYTF
TRBJ2-5,TRBV28,CASSFPPTSVNHKTSQETQYF
TRBJ2-3,TRBV6-4,CASSDSTGPDTQYF
TRBJ2-5,TRBV7-9,CASSAGLREEETQYF
TRBJ1-5,TRBV27,CASSLSDNQPQHF
TRBJ2-7,TRBV6-5,CASLRGPSSTYEQYF
TRBJ2-7,TRBV29-1,CSVSGTGDAYEQYF
TRBJ2-5,TRBV7-9,CASQARSGLGTQETQYF
TRBJ1-5,TRBV30,CAWSEKYRGASNQPQHF
TRBJ2-1,TRBV10-3,CAISLVAWEQFF
TRBJ2-1,TRBV3-1,CASTLSHYNEQFF
TRBJ2-7,TRBV9,CASSPEGVPSYEQYF
TRBJ2-3,TRBV20-1,CSARDVGLGGRGDTQYF
TRBJ2-1,TRBV2,CASSEAALPGDEQFF
TRBJ2-7,TRBV28,CASRRDTAGREQYF
TRBJ2-1,TRBV7-2,CASINRLGGSYNEQFF
TRBJ2-7,TRBV11-2,CASSFGFGGEQYF
TRBJ1-3,TRBV7-3,CASSLNTVPGNTIYF
TRBJ2-1,TRBV28,CASSLLQSSYNEQFF
TRBJ2-4,TRBV27,CASTQAKNIQYF
TRBJ2-4,TRBV6-1,CASSPVAGGSIQYF
TRBJ2-7,TRBV24-1,CAISDSGTASYEQYF
TRBJ2-3,TRBV7-9,CASRSSFTQYF
TRBJ2-5,TRBV7-8,CASSSAPRRREGRQTQYF
TRBJ2-1,TRBV7-8,CASSLVTSWGNNEQFF
TRBJ2-1,TRBV6-2/TRBV6-3,CASGGTYNEQFF
TRBJ2-7,TRBV28,CASSSPGQADYEQYF
TRBJ2-6,TRBV6-5,CASSYSYGFGANVLTF
TRBJ1-6,TRBV10-3,CPHSETGTRASSPLHF
TRBJ2-5,TRBV20-1,CSARVLGTNQETQYF